The 24 T cell receptor beta chains below all came from one sample that was sequenced in a study of OX40 agonist ivuxolimab in advanced cancers. The data were produced by immunoSEQ multiplex PCR, yet TCRdb's version contains in-frame clones alone and is incomplete. Counted here are about 84,000 clones, around 83% occurring once; the ten biggest clones make up around 0.2%. Material: CD4+ or CD8+ T cells sorted from blood, obtained in a trial of the OX40 agonist ivuxolimab. The source is an adult with an advanced solid tumor such as melanoma, head and neck, liver or kidney cancer.

This chain links TRBV9 with TRBJ2-7, with D possibly matching TRBD2 (5 bases). The CDR3 length is 15 residues. Germline CDR1 SGDLS, CDR2 YYNGEE. The V end was cut by 0 bases, the J end by 3 bases, with 13 bases between. CDR3 coding DNA: TGTGCCAGCAGCGTAGGTGAGGGTGGAAGCTACGAGCAGTACGTC. Translated: CASSVGEGGSYEQYV.

This clone was seen just once. The V gene is TRBV2, the J gene TRBJ2-5; D call uncertain. The CDR3 runs to 13 residues. V lost 7 bases to trimming and J lost 5 bases, with 14 bases between them. Germline V gene sequence: CDR1 SNHLY, CDR2 FYNNEI. CDR3 coding DNA: TGTGCCAGCACGCGGACCGACGGGGAGACCCAGTACTTC. It is translated as CASTRTDGETQYF.

This clone came up once. The genes are TRBV7-9 and TRBJ2-2, with D unclear. From germline, CDR1 is SEHNR and CDR2 FQNEAQ (reference sequence). Trimming cost V 4 bases and J 1 base, with 19 bases left between them. This CDR3 has 18 residues. The CDR3 region is CASSSKNLGSVNTGELFF. The CDR3 DNA follows: TGTGCCAGCAGCTCGAAGAATTTGGGGTCCGTGAACACCGGGGAGCTGTTTTTT.

The V gene is TRBV7-3, the J gene TRBJ2-3; D is unclear. The germline V gene has CDR1 SGHTA and CDR2 FQGTGA. Trimming cost V 0 bases and J 0 bases, with 4 bases left between them. The CDR3 has 14 residues. Written as DNA, the CDR3 is TGTGCCAGCAGCTTAACTTCAAGCACAGATACGCAGTATTTT. It yields the protein CASSLTSSTDTQYF.

This clone was picked up one time. This chain uses TRBV9 with TRBJ1-4, with TRBD1 matching over 9 bases. Trimming cost V 4 bases and J 11 bases; bases outside gene matches: 9. The CDR3 is 14 residues long. CDR1 is SGDLS and CDR2 is YYNGEE in the germline V gene. The CDR3 reads CASSTQPGQGKLFF. CDR3 bases: TGTGCCAGCAGCACTCAACCGGGACAGGGTAAACTGTTTTTT.

The chain uses TRBV18 and TRBJ1-1; 9 bases are a match to TRBD1. Germline CDR1 is KGHSH and CDR2 is LQKENI. Unmatched junction bases numbered 14, after V lost 2 bases and J lost 10 bases. This CDR3 has 16 residues. The CDR3 is CASSPIKGTGLIAAFF. In DNA form, the CDR3 reads TGTGCCAGCTCACCAATCAAAGGGACAGGGCTTATTGCAGCTTTCTTT.

The genes are TRBV9 and TRBJ2-3; a possible D gene is TRBD1 (6 bases). Germline CDR1 reads SGDLS; CDR2 reads YYNGEE. Trimming removed 4 bases at V and 6 bases at J, with 9 bases between. The CDR3 spans 12 residues. CDR3 residues: CASSPDSDTQYF. For the CDR3, the DNA is TGTGCCAGCAGCCCGGACAGTGATACGCAGTATTTT.

As for this clone: Mismatch with germline at one junction end may stem from a read error. The J gene is TRBJ2-1, the V gene TRBV7-7; 11 nucleotides line up with TRBD1. The CDR3 is 14 amino acids. Germline V gene data show CDR1 as SSHAT and CDR2 as FNYEAQ (reference sequence). The CDR3 DNA reads as TGTGCTAGCAGCCCAGGGACAGGGGGTGGTCCGCAGTTCTTC. Translated, it gives CASSPGTGGGPQFF.

The rearrangement links TRBV5-5 to TRBJ2-7; tentatively, D is TRBD2 (6 bases). The V gene's germline CDR1 is SGHKS and CDR2 YYEKEE (reference sequence). V was clipped by 0 bases and J by 0 bases, with 10 bases between them. CDR3 length: 15 amino acids. This chain's CDR3 is CASSLDLAFSYEQYF. In nucleotides, the CDR3 is TGTGCCAGCAGCTTGGATCTAGCGTTCTCCTACGAGCAGTACTTC.

The rearrangement links TRBV4-2 to TRBJ2-7, with a weak D call TRBD1 (5 bases). Trimming pared 0 bases from V and 1 base from J, leaving 13 bases between. There are 16 residues in the CDR3. Per germline, CDR1 LGHNA and CDR2 YNFKEQ. The CDR3 nucleotides read TGTGCCAGCAGCCAAGATCCCGCGACAGCGTCCTACGAGCAGTACTTC. Residues: CASSQDPATASYEQYF.

The rearrangement uses TRBV5-1 and TRBJ2-7, with 12 bases identical to TRBD2. Germline assignment: CDR1 SGHRS and CDR2 YFSETQ. This CDR3 has 18 amino acids. After removal of 3 bases from V and 3 bases from J, the junction contained 13 bases not matched to a gene. The DNA for the CDR3 is TGCGCCAGCAGCTCAGGACTAGCGGGGCCTAATCGAGGCTACGAGCAGTACTTC. It encodes CASSSGLAGPNRGYEQYF.

J is TRBJ2-2 and V is TRBV7-3; the D gene is possibly TRBD1 (6 bases). The CDR3 runs to 15 residues. Trimming stripped 5 bases from V and 5 bases from J, with 15 bases between. Looked up from germline, CDR1 is SGHTA and CDR2 is FQGTGA. This chain's CDR3 is CASSTNPGATGELFF. The DNA for the CDR3 is TGTGCCAGCAGCACAAACCCAGGGGCAACCGGGGAGCTGTTTTTT.

The chain links TRBV19 to TRBJ1-2; TRBD1 is a possible D gene (5 bases). Germline V gene sequence: CDR1 LNHDA, CDR2 SQIVND (reference sequence). The V end was cut by 3 bases, the J end by 4 bases, with 9 bases between. The length of the CDR3 is 13 residues. The CDR3 nucleotides are TGTGCCAGTAGTATGAGGGGATTCTATGGCTACACCTTC. Encoded protein: CASSMRGFYGYTF.

The rearrangement uses TRBV7-9 and TRBJ2-1; D gene ambiguous. This CDR3 comprises 15 residues. V was pared by 0 bases and J by 12 bases, with 18 bases between. From germline, CDR1 is SEHNR and CDR2 FQNEAQ (reference sequence). The CDR3 nucleotides are TGTGCCAGCAGCTTAGCGAGAGATCCCCCGCTCGGGCAGTTCTTC. This encodes CASSLARDPPLGQFF.

This clone was seen only once. The chain has TRBV18 and TRBJ2-5; D tentatively reads TRBD1 or TRBD2 (5 bases each). V was trimmed by 4 bases and J by 1 base, leaving 7 bases between them. This CDR3 has 13 amino acids. Germline CDR1 and CDR2: KGHSH and LQKENI. Written as DNA, the CDR3 is TGTGCCAGCTCACAGGGGACCCAAGAGACCCAGTACTTC. Protein product: CASSQGTQETQYF.

The chain carries TRBV11-2 and TRBJ2-1, with a tentative D call TRBD2 (8 bases). The CDR3 is made up of 16 amino acids. Trimming removed 2 bases from V and 9 bases from J, with 20 bases in between. Looked up from germline, CDR1 is SGHAT and CDR2 is FQNNGV. CDR3 in DNA: TGTGCCAGCAGCTTACAGCTCACGGGAGGGGGCGGTGAGCAGTTCTTC. Amino acids: CASSLQLTGGGGEQFF.

The table lists this clone with a few counts. The gene calls are TRBV6-1 and TRBJ1-1; D is possibly TRBD1 (5 bases). Trimming cost V 7 bases and J 1 base, with 13 bases left between them. The CDR3 contains 14 residues. The V gene's germline CDR1 is MNHNS and CDR2 SASEGT. The CDR3 nucleotides are TGTGCCAGCACCAATCCGACAGCGAACACTGAAGCTTTCTTT. Translation: CASTNPTANTEAFF.

The chain is built from TRBV21-1 and TRBJ1-1. TRBV21-1 represents a pseudogene. There are 19 residues in the CDR3. In DNA, the CDR3 is TGTGCCAGCAGCAAAGAGGACCTTCGCGGGCGGGGAGAGAACACTGAAGCTTTCTTT. Its translation: CASSKEDLRGRGENTEAFF.

This clone has just a few counts. V is TRBV4-3 and J is TRBJ2-7; TRBD1 might be the D (6 bases). CDR1 is LGHNA, CDR2 YSLEER, per germline. The CDR3 runs 14 residues. Trimming took off 4 bases at V and 3 bases at J, with 13 bases between the two ends. The CDR3 sequence is CASSRTTGLYEQYF. The CDR3 nucleotides read TGCGCCAGCAGCCGCACAACAGGGCTCTACGAGCAGTACTTC.

The V call is TRBV5-1, the J call TRBJ2-2; D might be TRBD2 (5 bases). This CDR3 comprises 14 residues. Germline CDR1 is SGHRS and CDR2 is YFSETQ. Trimming left V 3 bases short and J 6 bases short, with 12 bases between. The CDR3 here is CASSSETRSGELFF. The CDR3 coding sequence is TGCGCCAGCAGCTCAGAAACTAGATCCGGGGAGCTGTTTTTT.

The rearrangement links TRBV2 to TRBJ2-2; possible D gene TRBD1, 6 bases. The germline V gene encodes CDR1 SNHLY and CDR2 FYNNEI. V lost 5 bases and J 5 bases, leaving 9 bases between the germline ends. The CDR3 runs to 13 residues. The CDR3 bases are TGTGCCAGCAGTCCTACAGGGACCGGGGAGCTGTTTTTT. It yields the protein CASSPTGTGELFF.

The V call is TRBV5-4, the J call TRBJ1-4, with TRBD1 matching over 7 bases. The CDR3 spans 16 residues. V shed 2 bases, J shed 5 bases, and the junction held 9 bases outside the gene matches. CDR1 SGHNT and CDR2 YYREEE come from the germline V gene (reference sequence). The CDR3 DNA follows: TGTGCCAGCAGCTTCCAATCGACAGGGTACAATGAAAAACTGTTTTTT. This sequence encodes CASSFQSTGYNEKLFF. Full variable domain (outside the CDR3, taken from reference TRBV5-4 and TRBJ1-4): ETGVTQSPTHLIKTRGQQVTLRCSSQSGHNTVSWYQQALGQGPQFIFQYYREEENGRGNFPPRFSGLQFPNYSSELNVNALELDDSALYLCASSFQSTGYNEKLFFGSGTQLSVL.

The CDR3 protein is CSVEGDRGNEKLFF. The CDR3 DNA follows: TGCAGCGTTGAGGGGGACAGGGGGAATGAAAAACTGTTTTTT. The V and J genes are TRBV29-1 and TRBJ1-4; 11 nucleotides agree with TRBD1. The CDR3 spans 14 residues. Trimming removed 3 bases from V and 5 bases from J; junction bases left unmatched: 2. The germline V gene has CDR1 SQVTM and CDR2 ANQGSEA. Full variable domain (missing parts from reference TRBV29-1 and TRBJ1-4): SAVISQKPSRDICQRGTSLTIQCQVDSQVTMMFWYRQQPGQSLTLIATANQGSEATYESGFVIDKFPISRPNLTFSTLTVSNMSPEDSSIYLCSVEGDRGNEKLFFGSGTQLSVL.

This sequence joins TRBV19 and TRBJ2-3, with no clear D. Germline values: CDR1 LNHDA, CDR2 SQIVND (reference sequence). The CDR3 totals 16 residues. The germline V and J ends were trimmed by 1 base and 0 bases, with 11 bases remaining between them. The CDR3 loop is CASSIAASYSTDTQYF. CDR3 coding DNA: TGTGCCAGTAGTATAGCCGCCAGCTACAGCACAGATACGCAGTATTTT.